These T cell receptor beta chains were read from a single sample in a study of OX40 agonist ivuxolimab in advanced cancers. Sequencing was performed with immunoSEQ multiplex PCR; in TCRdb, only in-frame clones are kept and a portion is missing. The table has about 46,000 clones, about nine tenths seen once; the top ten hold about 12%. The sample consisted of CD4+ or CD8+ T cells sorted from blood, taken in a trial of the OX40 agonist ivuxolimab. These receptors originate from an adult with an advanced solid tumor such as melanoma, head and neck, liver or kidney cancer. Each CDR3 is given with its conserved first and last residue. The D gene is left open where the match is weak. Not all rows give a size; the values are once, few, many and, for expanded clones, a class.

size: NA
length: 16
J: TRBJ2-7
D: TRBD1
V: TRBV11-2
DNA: TGTGCCAGCAGATCCTATCAGGGGGAATTTGGGGACGAGCAGTACTTC
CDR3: CASRSYQGEFGDEQYF

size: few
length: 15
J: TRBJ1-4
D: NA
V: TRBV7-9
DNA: TGTGCCAGCAGCCCAGGGACAATAACTAATGAAAAACTGTTTTTT
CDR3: CASSPGTITNEKLFF

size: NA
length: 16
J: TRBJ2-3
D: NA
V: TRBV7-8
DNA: TGTGCCAGCAGCCCGAGAAGGGGCACCTCAAGGGATACGCAGTATTTT
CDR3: CASSPRRGTSRDTQYF

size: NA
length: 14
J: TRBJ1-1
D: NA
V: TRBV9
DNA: TGTGCCAGCAGCCTGGACTACATGAACACTGAAGCTTTCTTT
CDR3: CASSLDYMNTEAFF

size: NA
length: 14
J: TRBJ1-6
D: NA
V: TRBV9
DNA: TGTGCCAGCAGCGTAGGACTTGGGGAATCACCCCTCCACTTT
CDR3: CASSVGLGESPLHF

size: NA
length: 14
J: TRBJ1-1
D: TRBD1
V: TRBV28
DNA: TGTGCCAGCAATACGAACAGGGGCCGGAATGAAGCTTTCTTT
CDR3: CASNTNRGRNEAFF

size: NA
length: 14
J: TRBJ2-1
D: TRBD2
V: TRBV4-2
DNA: TGTGCCAGCAGCCTAGCGGGAGTTTTGGATGAGCAGTTCTTC
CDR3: CASSLAGVLDEQFF

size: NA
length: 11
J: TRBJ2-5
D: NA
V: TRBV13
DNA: TGTGCCAGCAGCTTGCAAGAGACCCAGTACTTC
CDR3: CASSLQETQYF

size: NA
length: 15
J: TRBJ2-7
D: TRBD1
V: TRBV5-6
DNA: TGTGCCAGCAGCTTGGGCGGGACAGGGACCTACGAGCAGTACTTC
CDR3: CASSLGGTGTYEQYF

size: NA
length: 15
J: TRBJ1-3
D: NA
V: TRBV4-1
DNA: TGCGCCAGCAGCCAAGAAGGGGGCTCTGGAAACACCATATATTTT
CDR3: CASSQEGGSGNTIYF

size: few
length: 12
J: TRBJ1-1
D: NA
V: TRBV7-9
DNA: TGTGCCAGCAGTGGACAATCCCCTGAAGCTTTCTTT
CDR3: CASSGQSPEAFF

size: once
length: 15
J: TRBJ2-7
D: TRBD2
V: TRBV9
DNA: TGTGCCAGCAGCCCTACTAGCGGGGGGCCCTACGAGCAGTACTTC
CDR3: CASSPTSGGPYEQYF

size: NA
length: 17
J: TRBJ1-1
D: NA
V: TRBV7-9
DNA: TGTGCCAGCAGCTTAGAGGCAGGGGCCTTCTGGAACACTGAAGCTTTCTTT
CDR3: CASSLEAGAFWNTEAFF

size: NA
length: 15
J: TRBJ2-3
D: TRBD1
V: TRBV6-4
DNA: TGTGCCAGCAGTGAGGGGACAGGGGGCACAGATACGCAGTATTTT
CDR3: CASSEGTGGTDTQYF

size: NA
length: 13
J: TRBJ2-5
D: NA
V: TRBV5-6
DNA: TGTGCCAGCAGCTCGACCCTCCAAGAGACCCAGTACTTC
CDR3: CASSSTLQETQYF

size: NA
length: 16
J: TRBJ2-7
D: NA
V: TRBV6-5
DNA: TGTGCCAGCAGTTACCGTCCCGGGACGGCCGGTCTCGAGCAGTACTTC
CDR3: CASSYRPGTAGLEQYF

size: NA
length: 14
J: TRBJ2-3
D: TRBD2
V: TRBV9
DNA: TGTGCCAGCGGGAGCGGGGGGGCCTTAGATACGCAGTATTTT
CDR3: CASGSGGALDTQYF

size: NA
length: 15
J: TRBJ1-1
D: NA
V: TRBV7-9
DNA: TGTGCCAGCAGCTTGGCTCTCGGAGGGAACACTGAAGCTTTCTTT
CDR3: CASSLALGGNTEAFF

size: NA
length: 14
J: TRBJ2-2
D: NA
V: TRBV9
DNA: TGTGCCAGCAGTCTCGCCAGGGGCACCGGGGAGCTGTTTTTT
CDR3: CASSLARGTGELFF

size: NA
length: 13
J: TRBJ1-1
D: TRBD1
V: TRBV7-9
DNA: TGTGCCAGCAGCCCCCGGACAGGCACTGAAGCTTTCTTT
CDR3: CASSPRTGTEAFF

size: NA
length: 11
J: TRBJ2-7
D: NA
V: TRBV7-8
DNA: TGTGCCAGCAGCCACGGGGGCGAGCAGTACTTC
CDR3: CASSHGGEQYF

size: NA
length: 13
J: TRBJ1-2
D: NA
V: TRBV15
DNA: TGTGCCACCAGCAGCGTGGCGGCTTATGGCTACACCTTC
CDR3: CATSSVAAYGYTF

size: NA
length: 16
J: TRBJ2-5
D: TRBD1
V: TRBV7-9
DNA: TGTGCCAGCAGCTTAGAAGGGACAGCGAACCAAGAGACCCAGTACTTC
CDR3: CASSLEGTANQETQYF

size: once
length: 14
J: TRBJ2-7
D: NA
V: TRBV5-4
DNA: TGTGCCAGCAGCCTCGGGACGGAAACCTACGAGCAGTACTTC
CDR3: CASSLGTETYEQYF

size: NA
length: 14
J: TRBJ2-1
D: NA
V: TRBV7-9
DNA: TGTGCCAGCAGCTGGGAAAGCTCCTACAATGAGCAGTTCTTC
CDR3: CASSWESSYNEQFF

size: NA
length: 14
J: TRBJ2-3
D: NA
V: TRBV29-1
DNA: TGCAGCGTTGAGCCTGTCACTAGCACAGATACGCAGTATTTT
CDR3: CSVEPVTSTDTQYF

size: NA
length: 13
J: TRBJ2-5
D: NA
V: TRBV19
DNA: TGTGCCAGTAGTAAGGGGGAGCTGGAGACCCAGTACTTC
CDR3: CASSKGELETQYF

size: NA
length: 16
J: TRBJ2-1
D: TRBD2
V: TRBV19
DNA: TGTGCCAGTAGTATAGCGGCGGGAGTAAGCTACAATGAGCAGTTCTTC
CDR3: CASSIAAGVSYNEQFF

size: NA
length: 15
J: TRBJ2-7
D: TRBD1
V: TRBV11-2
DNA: TGTGCCAGCAGCTTAAAGACAGGGGGGACCTACGAGCAGTACTTC
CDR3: CASSLKTGGTYEQYF

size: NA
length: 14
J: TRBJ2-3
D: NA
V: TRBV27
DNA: TGTGCCAGCAGTTTCGCCCCGAGCACAGATACGCAGTATTTT
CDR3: CASSFAPSTDTQYF

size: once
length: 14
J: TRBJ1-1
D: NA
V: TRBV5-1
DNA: TGCGCCAGCAGCCCGGCGATGGGTTCAGCTGAAGCTTTCTTT
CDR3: CASSPAMGSAEAFF

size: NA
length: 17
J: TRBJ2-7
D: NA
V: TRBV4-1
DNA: TGCGCCAGCAGCCAAGAGCATATCTTGGACAACGCCTACGAGCAGTACTTC
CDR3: CASSQEHILDNAYEQYF

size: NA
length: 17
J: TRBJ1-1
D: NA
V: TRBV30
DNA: TGTGCCTGGAGTGTACGATGGGCAGGGAACATGAACACTGAAGCTTTCTTT
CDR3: CAWSVRWAGNMNTEAFF

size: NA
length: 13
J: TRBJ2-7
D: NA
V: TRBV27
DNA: TGTGCCAGCAGTTTAGGCCGATCCTACGAGCAGTACTTC
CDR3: CASSLGRSYEQYF

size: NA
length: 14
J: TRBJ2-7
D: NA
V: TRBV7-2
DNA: TGTGCCAGCAGCTTAGAAGTGGGATCCTACGAGCAGTACTTC
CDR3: CASSLEVGSYEQYF

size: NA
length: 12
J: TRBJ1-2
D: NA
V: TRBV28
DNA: TGTGCCAGCAGTATGAGGCACAGGAGCTACACCTTC
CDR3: CASSMRHRSYTF

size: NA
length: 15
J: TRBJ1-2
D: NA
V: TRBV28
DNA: TGTGCCAGCAGCCCTCCTTGGGAGGCGGCCGAGGGCTACACCTTC
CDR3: CASSPPWEAAEGYTF

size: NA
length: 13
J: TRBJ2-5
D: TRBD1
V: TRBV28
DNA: TGTGCCAGCAGTAGACAGGGGCGAGAGACCCAGTACTTC
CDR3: CASSRQGRETQYF

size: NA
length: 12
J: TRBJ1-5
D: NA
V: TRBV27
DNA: TGTGCCAGCACCACGACCGGGGGGCCCCAGCATTTT
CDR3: CASTTTGGPQHF